This T cell receptor beta chain was sequenced for a study of blood T cell repertoires in COVID-19. Study in general: From T cells, B-cell-depleted T cells, or PBMCs came the material, which was cDNA or gDNA.

The V gene's germline CDR1 is SGHTA and CDR2 FQGNSA. Trimming removed 1 base at V and 8 bases at J, with 17 bases between. The CDR3 is 16 amino acids. Assay used: immunoSEQ multiplex PCR; TCRdb lists only in-frame clones, some missing. The table shows 470,000 or so clones, with 80% to 90% occurring only once. The sample comprised peripheral blood. The source is a human donor in a cohort sampled during active COVID-19. The chain couples TRBV7-2 to TRBJ2-2; D remains unclear. This CDR3 is CASSLVVGGVQGELFF. The CDR3 region has the DNA TGTGCCAGCAGCTTAGTGGTCGGTGGCGTACAGGGGGAGCTGTTTTTT. The whole variable domain, filled in from reference TRBV7-2 and TRBJ2-2, reads GAGVSQSPSNKVTEKGKDVELRCDPISGHTALYWYRQSLGQGLEFLIYFQGNSAPDKSGLPSDRFSAERTGGSVSTLTIQRTQQEDSAVYLCASSLVVGGVQGELFFGEGSRLTVL.